This entry lists 17 T cell receptor beta chains sequenced from one sample in a study of shared clonotypes between healthy human individuals. This table comes from immunoSEQ multiplex PCR, and its TCRdb copy is limited to in-frame clones, with some not included. The table records 2,100,000 or so clones, more than 90% of them present only once. Sample: naive CD4+ T cells sorted from blood. The subset is: CD45RA+ positively selected. Receptors were obtained from a man between 18 and 29 years old in good health.

This clone was seen only once. The chain has TRBV10-3 and TRBJ1-1, with 7 positions matching TRBD1. The CDR3 consists of 13 residues. Germline V gene data show CDR1 as ENHRY and CDR2 as SYGVKD. J lost 3 bases, V lost 11 bases, and 9 bases had no gene match. The CDR3 region is CASLGGADTEAFF. The CDR3 bases are TGTGCCTCGTTAGGGGGCGCGGACACTGAAGCTTTCTTT.

As to this clone: This specimen includes other DNA sequences encoding the same CDR3. The chain uses TRBV2 and TRBJ1-5, with 9 bases aligning to TRBD1. The CDR3 runs 14 residues. Trimming cost V 6 bases and J 4 bases; bases outside gene matches: 4. CDR1 SNHLY and CDR2 FYNNEI come from the germline V gene. CDR3 protein: CASSTGQGNQPQHF. CDR3 nucleotide sequence: TGTGCCAGCAGCACGGGACAGGGAAATCAGCCCCAGCATTTT.

Regarding this clone: Other DNA variants within this sample encode the same CDR3. This chain links TRBV6-6 with TRBJ1-2; TRBD1 might be the D (5 bases). The CDR3 runs 14 residues. V was shortened by 0 bases and J by 2 bases, with 7 bases between the two germline ends. Germline CDR1 is MNHNY and CDR2 is SVGAGI (reference sequence). The CDR3 region is CASSYSTANYGYTF. The CDR3 DNA sequence: TGTGCCAGCAGTTACTCGACAGCAAACTATGGCTACACCTTC.

The chain carries TRBV7-8 and TRBJ1-6; D unresolved. V was pared by 1 base and J by 7 bases, with 11 bases between. CDR1 and CDR2 from the germline V gene are SGHVS and FQNEAQ. The CDR3 runs 15 residues. In DNA, the CDR3 is TGTGCCAGCAGCTTAGGGGGAAGAGGGAATTCACCCCTCCACTTT. Encoded protein: CASSLGGRGNSPLHF.

The V gene is TRBV30, the J gene TRBJ1-5; a possible D gene is TRBD1 (5 bases). The CDR3 consists of 14 residues. Germline V gene sequence: CDR1 GTSNPN, CDR2 SVGIG (reference sequence). V lost 0 bases and J 4 bases, leaving 10 bases between the germline ends. In nucleotides, the CDR3 is TGTGCCTGGAGTGTATCGACAGTTAATCAGCCCCAGCATTTT. Protein: CAWSVSTVNQPQHF. The full variable domain, with the rest looked up from reference TRBV30 and TRBJ1-5, is SQTIHQWPATLVQPVGSPLSLECTVEGTSNPNLYWYRQAAGRGLQLLFYSVGIGQISSEVPQNLSASRPQDRQFILSSKKLLLSDSGFYLCAWSVSTVNQPQHFGDGTRLSIL.

V gene TRBV2 combines with J gene TRBJ2-7; 9 bases are a match to TRBD2. This CDR3 is built from 16 residues. Trimming at V came to 5 bases and at J to 4 bases, leaving 12 bases not matched to a gene. Looked up from germline, CDR1 is SNHLY and CDR2 is FYNNEI. The CDR3 DNA sequence: TGTGCCAGCAGTCAGATTAGCGGGAGCCCTTATTACGAGCAGTACTTC. Protein: CASSQISGSPYYEQYF.

The J gene is TRBJ2-7, the V gene TRBV10-3; 7 bases are shared with TRBD1. V was clipped by 6 bases and J by 5 bases; unmatched bases: 7. CDR3 length: 13 residues. Looked up from germline, CDR1 is ENHRY and CDR2 is SYGVKD. DNA for the CDR3: TGTGCCATCAGCCGGACAGGCTGGGACGAGCAGTACTTC. Protein sequence: CAISRTGWDEQYF.

The CDR3 sequence is CASSLRGPAGAGELFF. CDR3 nucleotides: TGTGCCAGCAGCTTGAGGGGGCCAGCGGGAGCCGGGGAGCTGTTTTTT. V is TRBV5-6 and J is TRBJ2-2, with D possibly TRBD2 on 8 matching bases. The germline V and J ends were trimmed by 1 base and 6 bases, with 16 bases remaining between them. This CDR3 contains 16 residues. Germline values: CDR1 SGHDT, CDR2 YYEEEE. Using reference TRBV5-6 and TRBJ2-2 for the parts outside the CDR3, the full variable domain is DAGVTQSPTHLIKTRGQQVTLRCSPKSGHDTVSWYQQALGQGPQFIFQYYEEEERQRGNFPDRFSGHQFPNYSSELNVNALLLGDSALYLCASSLRGPAGAGELFFGEGSRLTVL.

This clone was found once. This sample also contains other DNA sequences that code for the same CDR3. The gene calls are TRBV2 and TRBJ1-1, with D tentatively TRBD1 (5 bases). Germline V CDR1 and CDR2: SNHLY, FYNNEI. With 2 bases removed from V and 7 bases from J, the gap between germline ends came to 8 bases. The CDR3 contains 12 residues. CDR3 sequence reads: CASSESGGEAFF. In DNA form, the CDR3 reads TGTGCCAGCAGTGAAAGTGGGGGTGAAGCTTTCTTT. The full variable domain, its missing parts supplied by reference TRBV2 and TRBJ1-1, is EPEVTQTPSHQVTQMGQEVILRCVPISNHLYFYWYRQILGQKVEFLVSFYNNEISEKSEIFDDQFSVERPDGSNFTLKIRSTKLEDSAMYFCASSESGGEAFFGQGTRLTVV.

The rearrangement uses TRBV4-3 and TRBJ2-3; D gene unclear. The CDR3 runs 16 residues. Germline V gene data show CDR1 as LGHNA and CDR2 as YSLEER. Trimming shortened V by 1 base and J by 0 bases, and 11 bases separated the two germline ends. The CDR3: CASSQGSVGSTDTQYF. The DNA of the CDR3 is TGCGCCAGCAGCCAAGGATCGGTAGGAAGCACAGATACGCAGTATTTT.

This sequence joins TRBV6-6 and TRBJ1-1, with D perhaps TRBD1 (6 bases). Germline V gives CDR1 MNHNY, CDR2 SVGAGI (reference sequence). V was pared by 10 bases and J by 3 bases, with 18 bases between. The CDR3 has 14 residues. The DNA for the CDR3 is TGTGCCACCAACAGGGACCCTGGGGACACTGAAGCTTTCTTT. Translated: CATNRDPGDTEAFF.

The V and J genes are TRBV7-8 and TRBJ2-7; a weak D match, TRBD2 (6 bases). Trimming pared 2 bases from V and 0 bases from J, leaving 23 bases between. CDR1 is SGHVS and CDR2 is FQNEAQ in the germline V gene. This CDR3 is built from 19 residues. CDR3 coding DNA: TGTGCCAGCAGCTTATCCATGGTCTCGGCGGAGCGGGTCTCCTACGAGCAGTACTTC. Translation: CASSLSMVSAERVSYEQYF.

About this clone itself: Within the sample, other DNA sequences also encode this same CDR3. V usage is TRBV2 and J usage is TRBJ2-2; D remains unclear. This CDR3 comprises 12 residues. Germline V lookup: CDR1 SNHLY, CDR2 FYNNEI. V lost 6 bases to trimming and J lost 5 bases, with 7 bases between them. The CDR3 region has the DNA TGTGCCAGCAGGGAAAGTACCGGGGAGCTGTTTTTT. The encoded protein is CASRESTGELFF.

V gene TRBV5-4 combines with J gene TRBJ2-7, with D tentatively TRBD2 (6 bases). Between the trimmed V and J ends, which lost 4 bases and 2 bases, there was a span of 16 bases. This CDR3 has 15 amino acids. CDR1 SGHNT and CDR2 YYREEE come from the germline V gene (reference sequence). DNA of the CDR3: TGTGCCAGCAGCCCGGGACCCCGGGAGACCTACGAGCAGTACTTC. Its translation is CASSPGPRETYEQYF.

This clone was detected once. The V and J genes are TRBV29-1 and TRBJ2-1; weak D call: TRBD2 (6 bases). Per the germline V gene, CDR1 is SQVTM and CDR2 is ANQGSEA. The V end was cut by 6 bases, the J end by 10 bases, with 19 bases between. CDR3 size: 13 residues. The CDR3, as DNA: TGCAGCGTCCGGGACTCACGGGTCGGCGAGCAGTTCTTC. The encoded protein is CSVRDSRVGEQFF.

This clone was picked up one time. This chain uses TRBV7-2 with TRBJ2-1; no definite D call. The V gene lost 1 base and the J gene lost 0 bases, with 7 bases spanning the gap. Looked up from germline, CDR1 is SGHTA and CDR2 is FQGNSA. The CDR3 consists of 15 residues. The CDR3 DNA sequence: TGTGCCAGCAGCTTAGTTGAGATCTCCTACAATGAGCAGTTCTTC. Protein sequence: CASSLVEISYNEQFF.

V usage is TRBV6-5 and J usage is TRBJ2-2, with unresolved D. This CDR3 contains 14 residues. The V end was cut by 0 bases, the J end by 6 bases, with 8 bases between. Germline V gene sequence: CDR1 MNHEY, CDR2 SVGAGI. The CDR3 DNA reads TGTGCCAGCAGTTACTCCGAGCTGTCCGGGGAGCTGTTTTTT. Amino acids: CASSYSELSGELFF.